Listed here is a single T cell receptor (beta chain). Its target is not known. The data derive from a study of cytomegalovirus exposure and HLA in healthy donors. The V gene lost 4 bases and the J gene lost 3 bases, with 12 bases spanning the gap. The length of the CDR3 is 14 residues. Per the germline V gene, CDR1 is LNHDA and CDR2 is SQIVND (reference sequence). Researchers ran the PCR with 60 Vbeta and 13 Jbeta primers. Sequencing was performed with immunoSEQ multiplex PCR; in TCRdb, only in-frame clones are kept and a portion is missing. The sample records 150,000 to 200,000 clones, around four fifths being singletons. The study's findings and limits: In a later analysis, parvovirus B19, influenza, CMV and Epstein-Barr virus appeared linked to several top co-occurrence clusters. Reports showed the classifier diagnosing cytomegalovirus status with high specificity and sensitivity. In a later analysis, a missense DCLRE1C variant was linked to TCR beta V- and J-gene trimming.

The source of this sequence is a male donor in good health and CMV-seropositive. The sample taken for sequencing was PBMCs. J is TRBJ1-2 and V is TRBV19; no definite D call. The chain's CDR3 is CASSKTGSYYGYTF. Written as DNA, the CDR3 is TGTGCCAGTAGTAAAACGGGGAGCTACTATGGCTACACCTTC.